These T cell receptor beta chains were read from a single sample in a study of beta chain features in type 1 diabetes. Repertoires were generated with immunoSEQ multiplex PCR, while TCRdb's copy carries only in-frame clones and drops some. The sample consists of under 250,000 clones, less than 35% of them appearing once. Sample: central memory CD4+ T cells from blood. The source of these receptors is a man aged 25-45 years in good health. CDR3s include the opening cysteine and the closing phenylalanine or tryptophan. Fields, in order: V gene, J gene, D gene, clone size, CDR3 DNA, CDR3 protein. The D gene is left open where the match is weak. Size is stated for part of the rows, as once, few or many counts, or as a class when the clone is expanded.

V gene: TRBV25-1; J gene: TRBJ2-1; D gene: .; clone size: few; CDR3 DNA: TGTGCCAGCAGTGAGGGGGAGTACTACAATGAGCAGTTCTTC; CDR3 protein: CASSEGEYYNEQFF
V gene: TRBV5-4; J gene: TRBJ2-7; D gene: TRBD2; clone size: .; CDR3 DNA: TGTGCCAGCAGCCTAGGGGTAGCGGGGACCTACGAGCAGTACTTC; CDR3 protein: CASSLGVAGTYEQYF
V gene: TRBV7-2; J gene: TRBJ2-1; D gene: TRBD1; clone size: .; CDR3 DNA: TGTGCCAGCAGCCAAACAACAGGGGGCGGATACAATGAGCAGTTCTTC; CDR3 protein: CASSQTTGGGYNEQFF
V gene: TRBV5-6; J gene: TRBJ2-5; D gene: .; clone size: .; CDR3 DNA: TGTGCCAGCAGCTTGGGCCAGCAAGAGACCCAGTACTTC; CDR3 protein: CASSLGQQETQYF
V gene: TRBV7-9; J gene: TRBJ1-5; D gene: .; clone size: .; CDR3 DNA: TGTGCCAGCAGCTTAGTGTGGCGGGGGAATCAGCCCCAGCATTTT; CDR3 protein: CASSLVWRGNQPQHF
V gene: TRBV28; J gene: TRBJ2-3; D gene: .; clone size: .; CDR3 DNA: TGTGCCAGCAGTTTACAGGGGATAGATACGCAGTATTTT; CDR3 protein: CASSLQGIDTQYF
V gene: TRBV12-5; J gene: TRBJ2-7; D gene: .; clone size: .; CDR3 DNA: TGTGCTAGTGGTTTGGTACTTGAGCAGTACTTC; CDR3 protein: CASGLVLEQYF
V gene: TRBV7-6; J gene: TRBJ2-7; D gene: .; clone size: few; CDR3 DNA: TGTGCCAGCAGCTCAGCGGCACGGGCGGGGCAGTACTTC; CDR3 protein: CASSSAARAGQYF
V gene: TRBV30; J gene: TRBJ2-3; D gene: .; clone size: few; CDR3 DNA: TGTGCCTGGAGTGTAATAGATACGCAGTATTTT; CDR3 protein: CAWSVIDTQYF
V gene: TRBV9; J gene: TRBJ2-1; D gene: TRBD2; clone size: many; CDR3 DNA: TGTGCCAGCAGCCCTCAACCAGGGACTACAGGTTCGTTCTTC; CDR3 protein: CASSPQPGTTGSFF
V gene: TRBV28; J gene: TRBJ2-5; D gene: TRBD2; clone size: .; CDR3 DNA: TGTGCCAGCAGTTTAAGTCCCCTAGCGGAGTGGGAGCAAGAGACCCAGTACTTC; CDR3 protein: CASSLSPLAEWEQETQYF
V gene: TRBV18; J gene: TRBJ2-3; D gene: .; clone size: few; CDR3 DNA: TGTGCCAGCTCACCACCGGTCAGCACAGATACGCAGTATTTT; CDR3 protein: CASSPPVSTDTQYF
V gene: TRBV5-1; J gene: TRBJ2-3; D gene: TRBD1; clone size: .; CDR3 DNA: TGCGCCAGCAGCCAGAAAACGACAGGGCAAGGGGAGCAGTATTTT; CDR3 protein: CASSQKTTGQGEQYF
V gene: TRBV6-1; J gene: TRBJ2-1; D gene: TRBD2; clone size: many; CDR3 DNA: TGTGCCAGCAGTGAACCGGGACTAGCGCCAAATGAGCAGTTCTTC; CDR3 protein: CASSEPGLAPNEQFF
V gene: TRBV7-8; J gene: TRBJ1-2; D gene: .; clone size: few; CDR3 DNA: TGTGCCAGCAGTTCATTAGCCTATGGCTACACCTTC; CDR3 protein: CASSSLAYGYTF
V gene: TRBV30; J gene: TRBJ1-2; D gene: .; clone size: few; CDR3 DNA: TGTGCCTGGATGGTAGCGGGCCCGCGGCCAGGCTACACCTTC; CDR3 protein: CAWMVAGPRPGYTF
V gene: TRBV5-4; J gene: TRBJ2-7; D gene: .; clone size: .; CDR3 DNA: TGTGCCAGCAGCCCCGCAGCAGGATACGAGCAGTACTTC; CDR3 protein: CASSPAAGYEQYF
V gene: TRBV19; J gene: TRBJ2-4; D gene: TRBD1; clone size: .; CDR3 DNA: TGTGCCAGTACCCCGGGACAGATCTCAAACATTCAGTACTTC; CDR3 protein: CASTPGQISNIQYF
V gene: TRBV6-5; J gene: TRBJ2-2; D gene: .; clone size: .; CDR3 DNA: TGTGCCAGCAGTTTTCCAGGGACCGGGGAGCTGTTTTTT; CDR3 protein: CASSFPGTGELFF
V gene: TRBV27; J gene: TRBJ1-5; D gene: .; clone size: .; CDR3 DNA: TGTGCCAGCAGTAGGAAGGAGGATCAGCCCCAGCATTTT; CDR3 protein: CASSRKEDQPQHF
V gene: TRBV28; J gene: TRBJ2-1; D gene: TRBD1; clone size: many; CDR3 DNA: TGTGCCAGCGGGACAGGGGGTCGGGGTGAGCAGTTCTTC; CDR3 protein: CASGTGGRGEQFF
V gene: TRBV6-1; J gene: TRBJ2-1; D gene: .; clone size: .; CDR3 DNA: TGTGCCAGCAGTGAAGAAGCGGCTACCTACAATGAGCAGTTCTTC; CDR3 protein: CASSEEAATYNEQFF
V gene: TRBV29-1; J gene: TRBJ2-7; D gene: .; clone size: few; CDR3 DNA: TGCAGCGTTCGCCTTAGGGACGAGCAGTACTTC; CDR3 protein: CSVRLRDEQYF
V gene: TRBV7-9; J gene: TRBJ2-3; D gene: TRBD2; clone size: few; CDR3 DNA: TGTGCCAGCAGCTCTAGCGGGGTTAGCACAGATACGCAGTATTTT; CDR3 protein: CASSSSGVSTDTQYF
V gene: TRBV7-9; J gene: TRBJ2-7; D gene: TRBD2; clone size: few; CDR3 DNA: TGTGCCAGCAGCTTAGTAGCGGGCAGTTTTTACTTC; CDR3 protein: CASSLVAGSFYF
V gene: TRBV29-1; J gene: TRBJ2-1; D gene: .; clone size: few; CDR3 DNA: TGCAGCGGCGAGACGCTGGTTTCCTACAATGAGCAGTTCTTC; CDR3 protein: CSGETLVSYNEQFF
V gene: TRBV29-1; J gene: TRBJ2-7; D gene: .; clone size: few; CDR3 DNA: TGCAGCGTTGAGGGACAGCGGGGTTCCTACGAGCAGTACTTC; CDR3 protein: CSVEGQRGSYEQYF
V gene: TRBV7-6; J gene: TRBJ2-5; D gene: TRBD1; clone size: few; CDR3 DNA: TGTGCCAGCAGCTTCGGGGGACAGGGGGCCCTGGAGACCCAGTACTTC; CDR3 protein: CASSFGGQGALETQYF
V gene: TRBV30; J gene: TRBJ1-4; D gene: .; clone size: few; CDR3 DNA: TGTGCCTGCAATAGGGCAACTAATGAAAAACTGTTTTTT; CDR3 protein: CACNRATNEKLFF
V gene: TRBV6-6; J gene: TRBJ2-3; D gene: .; clone size: .; CDR3 DNA: TGTGCCAGCAGTTACTCGGGTATCACAGATACGCAGTATTTT; CDR3 protein: CASSYSGITDTQYF
V gene: TRBV5-6; J gene: TRBJ2-7; D gene: .; clone size: .; CDR3 DNA: TGTGCCAGCAGCTTGGACGCGGGATTAGGAGGCGAGCAGTACTTC; CDR3 protein: CASSLDAGLGGEQYF
V gene: TRBV6-5; J gene: TRBJ2-7; D gene: .; clone size: .; CDR3 DNA: TGTGCCAGCAGTTACCCCCATGAACTCAGTTACGAGCAGTACTTC; CDR3 protein: CASSYPHELSYEQYF
V gene: TRBV15; J gene: TRBJ2-1; D gene: .; clone size: many; CDR3 DNA: TGTGCCACCAGCAGAGATTTCAATGAGCAGTTCTTC; CDR3 protein: CATSRDFNEQFF
V gene: TRBV30; J gene: TRBJ2-3; D gene: TRBD2; clone size: .; CDR3 DNA: TGTGCCTGGAGAACAGCGGGAGTAAGGAGTACGCAGTATTTT; CDR3 protein: CAWRTAGVRSTQYF
V gene: TRBV5-1; J gene: TRBJ1-1; D gene: .; clone size: .; CDR3 DNA: TGCGCCAGCAGCTTGGAACATTGGAACACTGAAGCTTTCTTT; CDR3 protein: CASSLEHWNTEAFF
V gene: TRBV9; J gene: TRBJ2-1; D gene: .; clone size: .; CDR3 DNA: TGTGCCAGCAGCGTTTCGCAGGAGGTCTCCTACAATGAGCAGTTCTTC; CDR3 protein: CASSVSQEVSYNEQFF
V gene: TRBV7-2; J gene: TRBJ2-1; D gene: .; clone size: medium-sized; CDR3 DNA: TGTGCCAGCAGCTTAGGGGCACGCAATGAGCAGTTCTTC; CDR3 protein: CASSLGARNEQFF
V gene: TRBV19; J gene: TRBJ2-1; D gene: .; clone size: many; CDR3 DNA: TGTGCCAGTAGTCCTGACGGGTCCTACAATGAGCAGTTCTTC; CDR3 protein: CASSPDGSYNEQFF
V gene: TRBV27; J gene: TRBJ2-3; D gene: .; clone size: few; CDR3 DNA: TGTGCCAGCAGTTTGAAGGGAAGCCGCACAGATACGCAGTATTTT; CDR3 protein: CASSLKGSRTDTQYF
V gene: TRBV2; J gene: TRBJ2-5; D gene: .; clone size: .; CDR3 DNA: TGTGCCAGCAGTCGCGGGGAGACCCAGTACTTC; CDR3 protein: CASSRGETQYF
V gene: TRBV5-6; J gene: TRBJ2-3; D gene: .; clone size: .; CDR3 DNA: TGTGCCAGCAGCGCACGGGGAGCGGATACGCAGTATTTT; CDR3 protein: CASSARGADTQYF
V gene: TRBV15; J gene: TRBJ2-3; D gene: TRBD1; clone size: few; CDR3 DNA: TGTGCCACCAGGGGACAGGGAAGGATCTCAGATACGCAGTATTTT; CDR3 protein: CATRGQGRISDTQYF